These T cell receptor beta chains were read from a single sample in a study of T cell responses to AZD1222 COVID-19 vaccine. TCRdb's copy holds only in-frame clones and misses some; the assay was immunoSEQ multiplex PCR. The data hold around 78,000 clones, with 85% to 95% observed a single time. Sequenced material: peripheral blood, taken on day 0 of MenACWY control vaccination. The receptor set was obtained from an adult in good health. CDR3s include the opening cysteine and the closing phenylalanine or tryptophan. Fields, in order: J gene, V gene, clone size, D gene, CDR3 protein, CDR3 DNA. The D gene is left open where the match is weak. Not every row has a clone size; where given, it reads once, few, many or a size class.

TRBJ2-6,TRBV6-2/TRBV6-3,-,-,CASSYLQGRTGANVLTF,TGTGCCAGCAGTTACTTGCAGGGTAGGACTGGGGCCAACGTCCTGACTTTC
TRBJ2-3,TRBV14,once,-,CASSQDTSGHTDTQYF,TGTGCCAGCAGCCAAGATACCAGCGGGCACACAGATACGCAGTATTTT
TRBJ1-1,TRBV5-6,-,-,CASSRQRTYTEAFF,TGTGCCAGCAGCCGTCAGAGGACGTACACTGAAGCTTTCTTT
TRBJ1-5,TRBV19,-,TRBD1,CASSIAWDSLSNQPQHF,TGTGCCAGTAGTATAGCGTGGGACAGCCTTAGCAATCAGCCCCAGCATTTT
TRBJ1-2,TRBV18,-,-,CASSPPAGADGYTF,TGTGCCAGCTCACCACCGGCAGGGGCAGATGGCTACACCTTC
TRBJ1-6,TRBV5-6,-,-,CASSPPNGRWGYSPLHF,TGTGCCAGCAGCCCCCCAAACGGACGCTGGGGCTATTCACCCCTCCACTTT
TRBJ2-7,TRBV27,-,-,CASSTQERKYEQYF,TGTGCCAGCAGCACCCAGGAGAGGAAGTACGAGCAGTACTTC
TRBJ2-3,TRBV6-4,once,-,CASSPSETDTQYF,TGTGCCAGCAGTCCCTCGGAGACAGATACGCAGTATTTT
TRBJ2-1,TRBV5-5,-,TRBD2,CASSWRAGGSYNEQFF,TGTGCCAGCAGCTGGAGAGCGGGAGGATCCTACAATGAGCAGTTCTTC
TRBJ1-5,TRBV18,-,-,CASSPGRDQPQHF,TGTGCCAGCTCACCGGGGAGAGATCAGCCCCAGCATTTT
TRBJ1-2,TRBV12-3/TRBV12-4,-,TRBD1,CASRGQGWGYTF,TGTGCCAGCAGGGGACAGGGCTGGGGCTACACCTTC
TRBJ2-2,TRBV7-9,-,TRBD2,CASSPVGGGTGELFF,TGTGCCAGCAGCCCGGTCGGGGGGGGCACCGGGGAGCTGTTTTTT
TRBJ2-5,TRBV5-5,-,-,CASSLLAGHKETQYF,TGTGCCAGCAGCTTGCTGGCAGGGCACAAAGAGACCCAGTACTTC
TRBJ1-3,TRBV29-1,-,TRBD1,CSVGLGQAGNTIYF,TGCAGCGTGGGGCTTGGACAGGCTGGAAACACCATATATTTT
TRBJ2-5,TRBV4-1,-,-,CASNHRTPTSWTQYF,TGCGCCAGCAACCACAGGACGCCTACGTCTTGGACCCAGTACTTC
TRBJ1-5,TRBV29-1,-,-,CSVVGGRDQPQHF,TGCAGCGTTGTGGGGGGCCGGGATCAGCCCCAGCATTTT